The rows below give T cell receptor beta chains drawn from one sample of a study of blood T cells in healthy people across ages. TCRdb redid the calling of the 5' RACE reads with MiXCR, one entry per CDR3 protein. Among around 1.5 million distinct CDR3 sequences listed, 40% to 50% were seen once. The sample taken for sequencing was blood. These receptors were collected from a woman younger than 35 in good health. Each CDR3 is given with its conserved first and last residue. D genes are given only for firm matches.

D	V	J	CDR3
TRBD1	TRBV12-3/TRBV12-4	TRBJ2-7	CASSLATGVFYEQYF
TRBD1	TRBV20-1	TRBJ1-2	CSAKPGTANYGYTF
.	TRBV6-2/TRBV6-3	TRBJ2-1	CASTFGSGYNEQFF
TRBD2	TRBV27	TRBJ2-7	CASGGLTSGAYNEQYF
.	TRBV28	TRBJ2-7	CASRGQLWEQYF
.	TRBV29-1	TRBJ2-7	CSVSGSSYEQYF
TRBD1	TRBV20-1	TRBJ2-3	CSARDQDRGPADTQYF
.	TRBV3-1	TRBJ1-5	CASSQGSGQPQHF
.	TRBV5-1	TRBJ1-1	CASSWTADPEAFF
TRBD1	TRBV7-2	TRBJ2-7	CASNQGRGREQYF
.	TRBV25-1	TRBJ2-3	CASSELYPKDTQYF
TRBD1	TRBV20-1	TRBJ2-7	CSAQSTPGQGTRKSSYEQYF
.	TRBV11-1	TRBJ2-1	CASSIVSTGGYNEQFF
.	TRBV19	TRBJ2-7	CASSIGGTGYEQYF
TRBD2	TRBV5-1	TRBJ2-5	CASSPGGTSVHEQYF
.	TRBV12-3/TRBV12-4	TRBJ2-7	CASSPDNEQYF
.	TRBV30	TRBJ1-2	CAWRTHSYGYTF
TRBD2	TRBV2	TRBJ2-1	CATVVGGAYYNEQFF
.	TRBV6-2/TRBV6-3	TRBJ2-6	CASSYILDSDNSGANVLTF
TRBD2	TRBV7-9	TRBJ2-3	CASSSTSGGAGDTQYF
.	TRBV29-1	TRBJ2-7	CSVGAGMGEIQYF
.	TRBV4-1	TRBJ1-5	CASSQDLTRELPQHF
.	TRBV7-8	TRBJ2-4	CASSYGDPRWEQYF
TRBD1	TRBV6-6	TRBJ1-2	CASRQPTGGYRNYGYTF
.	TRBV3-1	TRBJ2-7	CASSQEWSTNYEQYF
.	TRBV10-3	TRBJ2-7	CAISESADEQYF
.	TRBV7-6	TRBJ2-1	CASSLGLPGLTDNEQFF
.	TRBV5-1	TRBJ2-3	CASSLTSPTDTQYF
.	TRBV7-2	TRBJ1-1	CASSLAVAANTEAFF
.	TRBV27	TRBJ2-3	CASSLSENLGALGDTQYF
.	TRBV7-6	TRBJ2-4	CASSLGWGGPSKNIQYF
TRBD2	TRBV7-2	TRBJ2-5	CASSFSSGPKTQYF
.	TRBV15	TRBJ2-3	CATSSDTDTQYF
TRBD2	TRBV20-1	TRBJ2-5	CSASGGLAGRQETQYF
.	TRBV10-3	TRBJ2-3	CAISPQRGYTDTQYF
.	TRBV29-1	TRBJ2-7	CSVERGAKRNNEQYF
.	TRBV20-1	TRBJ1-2	CSARDRNPGGRSGYTF
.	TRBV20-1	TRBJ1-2	CSARDWGAHDGYTF
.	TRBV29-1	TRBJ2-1	CSTRTALGEQFF
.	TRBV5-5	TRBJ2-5	CASSLSELAGETQYF
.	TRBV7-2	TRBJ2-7	CASSQRTAPYEQYF
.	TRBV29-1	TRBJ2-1	CSIEARFLINEQFF
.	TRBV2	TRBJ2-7	CASSVQVGGLQGDEQYF